The present T cell receptor beta chain was sequenced within a study of T cell responses to AZD1222 COVID-19 vaccine (dated by TCRdb to the early 2020s). Background on the whole study: Because spike-specific TCR depth and breadth did not differ between the two schedules, AZD1222 recipients who got a second dose at roughly 4 weeks were pooled with those who got a second dose at roughly 12 weeks. A total of 233 trial participants underwent TCR sequencing, of whom nearly 210 had received two doses of AZD1222 and roughly 26 had received two doses of the MenACWY control vaccine. Trial participants were enrolled by age into subgroups of 18-55, 56-69 and 70-plus years, and around 140, 26 and 57 TCR-sequenced participants, respectively, were included in these subgroups.

What this sample's time point label stands for: baseline before first vaccination. Vaccinee samples were obtained from the UK trials COV001 and COV002, which included a single-blind randomized controlled phase 2/3 trial of AZD1222 (ChAdOx1 nCoV-19) in healthy adults. Trial participant PBMC samples were collected at day 0 and day 28 after the second dose for TCRbeta chain sequencing. On this clone itself: There is no known antigen for this receptor. No base qualities exist here, and no much larger clone lies one base off it.

The CDR3 regions of human TCRbeta chains were analyzed by immunosequencing. Processing in the source paper ran as follows. TCRs in the repertoires were compared against a reference library of SARS-CoV-2-specific TCRs that had been generated with the MIRA antigen-specificity platform. Breadth meant the fraction of unique TCRs that were SARS-CoV-2-associated, whereas depth meant the fraction of total T cells that were SARS-CoV-2-associated. Using the MIRA data, every spike-specific TCR was mapped to the spike region that the TCR reacted to and assigned to either a CD4 or a CD8 class. Log10-transformed breadth and depth values were compared by one-way ANOVA with Sidak's multiple comparisons tests. TCRdb limited this immuneACCESS table to in-frame rearrangements with V and J called. A share of clones is missing; checked studies link under half to unresolved V genes, and the rest is unexplained. The V and J calls and the clone size are those of that table, but D and trimming were determined from the DNA. The table for this sample lists fewer than 150,000 clones; 92% of them were counted only once. The ten biggest clones cover 13% to 15% of the sample.

General conclusions and limits of the study: The whole spike protein was spanned by vaccine-associated CD4 TCRs, and dominant responses were seen in regions 160-218 and 743-854. No day 14 peak-response samples were available, so repertoires were characterized only after the peak T cell response. A significant rise in spike-specific TCR breadth and depth was observed after two AZD1222 doses relative to day 0 and relative to MenACWY recipients. Reportedly, close to half of the unique spike-specific TCRs recognized epitopes lying outside the regions that are mutated in the B.1.351 and B.1.1.7 variants. Conclusions about previously exposed vaccinees are limited because only six or seven AZD1222 recipients were SARS-CoV-2 seropositive at baseline. Participants were mostly white British and included more females than males, and it was suggested by the authors that clonal diversity may have been underestimated. The 56-69-year group was small, and its depth increase did not reach significance, likely because of low power.

The CDR3 numbers 14 residues from cysteine through phenylalanine. Only the CDR3 DNA stays, 42 bases, in frame from base 1. As encoded in the germline V gene, CDR1 is SQVTM while CDR2 is ANQGSEA. V has 4 bases trimmed and J has 3 bases trimmed; junction bases matching no gene number 7. The material sequenced was peripheral blood, taken on day 0 of AZD1222 vaccination. The rearrangement combines TRBV29-1 with TRBJ2-7; 9 bases in the junction line up with TRBD1. This TCR derives from an adult in good health. The DNA sequence is TGCAGCGTTGTAGGGGACAGGGCGGGCTACGAGCAGTACTTC. The encoded protein is CSVVGDRAGYEQYF.